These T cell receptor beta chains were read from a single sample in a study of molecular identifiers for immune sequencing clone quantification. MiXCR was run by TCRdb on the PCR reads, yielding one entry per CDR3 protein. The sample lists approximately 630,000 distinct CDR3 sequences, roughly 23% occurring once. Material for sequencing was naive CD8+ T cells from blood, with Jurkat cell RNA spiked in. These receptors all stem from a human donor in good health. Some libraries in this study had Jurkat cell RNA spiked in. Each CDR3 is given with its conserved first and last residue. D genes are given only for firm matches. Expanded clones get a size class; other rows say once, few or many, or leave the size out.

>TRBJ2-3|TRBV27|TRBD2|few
CASSFGGMSTDTQYF
TGTGCCAGCAGTTTCGGGGGGATGAGCACAGATACGCAGTATTTT
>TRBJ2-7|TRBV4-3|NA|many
CASSQDRRGSYEQYF
TGCGCCAGCAGCCAAGACAGAAGGGGTAGCTACGAGCAGTACTTC
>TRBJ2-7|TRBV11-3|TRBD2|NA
CASSQGLAETYEQYF
TGTGCCAGCAGCCAGGGACTAGCGGAGACCTACGAGCAGTACTTC
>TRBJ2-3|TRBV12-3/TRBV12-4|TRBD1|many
CASSLYLGTALDTQYF
TGTGCCAGCAGTTTATATCTGGGGACAGCCTTAGATACGCAGTATTTT
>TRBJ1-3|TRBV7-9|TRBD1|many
CASSLGMMRGRGNTIYF
TGTGCCAGCAGCTTGGGGATGATGAGGGGGCGCGGAAACACCATATATTTT
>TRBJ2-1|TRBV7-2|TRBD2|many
CASSLGTSNEQFF
TGTGCCAGCAGCTTAGGGACTAGCAATGAGCAGTTCTTC
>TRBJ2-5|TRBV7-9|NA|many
CASSFRKETQYF
TGTGCCAGCAGCTTCAGGAAAGAGACCCAGTACTTC
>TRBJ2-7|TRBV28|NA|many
CASSLPLAYEQYF
TGTGCCAGCAGTTTGCCACTGGCCTACGAGCAGTACTTC
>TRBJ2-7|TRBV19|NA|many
CAWRREQYF
TGTGCCTGGCGGAGGGAGCAGTACTTC
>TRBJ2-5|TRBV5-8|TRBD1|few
CASSSRTGFLNAETQYF
TGTGCCAGCAGCTCGAGGACAGGGTTCCTCAATGCGGAGACCCAGTACTTC
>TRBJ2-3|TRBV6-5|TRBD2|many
CASSYGAGGTDTQYF
TGTGCCAGCAGTTATGGAGCGGGGGGCACAGATACGCAGTATTTT
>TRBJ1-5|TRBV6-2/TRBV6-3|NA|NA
CASSYGYDFNQPQHF
TGTGCCAGCAGTTACGGGTACGATTTCAATCAGCCCCAGCATTTT
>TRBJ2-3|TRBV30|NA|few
CAWSGGGASTDTQYF
TGTGCCTGGAGTGGGGGGGGGGCTTCCACAGATACGCAGTATTTT
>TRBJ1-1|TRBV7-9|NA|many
CASSSRTATKGEAFF
TGTGCCAGCAGCTCGCGGACGGCAACTAAAGGTGAAGCTTTCTTT
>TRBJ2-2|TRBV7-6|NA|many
CASSLAMGAGELFF
TGTGCCAGCAGCTTAGCGATGGGAGCCGGGGAGCTGTTTTTT
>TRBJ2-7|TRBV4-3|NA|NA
CASSQDPAGAYEQYF
TGTGCCAGCAGCCAAGATCCGGCAGGGGCCTACGAGCAGTACTTC
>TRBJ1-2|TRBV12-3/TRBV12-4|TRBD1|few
CASSSYHMDRGQSYGYTF
TGTGCCAGCAGTTCTTACCATATGGACAGGGGGCAATCGTATGGCTACACCTTC
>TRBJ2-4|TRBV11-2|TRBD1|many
CASRTDRGKYF
TGTGCCAGCAGAACGGACAGGGGAAAATACTTC
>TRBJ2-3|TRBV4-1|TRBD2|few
CASSPGLAGNLIGQYF
TGCGCCAGCAGCCCGGGACTAGCGGGAAACCTTATAGGGCAGTATTTT
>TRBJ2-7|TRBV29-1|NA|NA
CSVDFGGEQYF
TGCAGCGTTGATTTTGGTGGCGAGCAGTACTTC
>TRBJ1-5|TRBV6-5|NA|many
CASSIDRTSNQPQHF
TGTGCCAGCAGTATAGACAGAACTAGCAATCAGCCCCAGCATTTT
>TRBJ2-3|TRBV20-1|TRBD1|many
CSASRDRGTDTQYF
TGCAGTGCGAGCCGGGACAGGGGGACAGATACGCAGTATTTT
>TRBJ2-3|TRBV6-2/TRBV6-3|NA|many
CASSYEDPGPSTDTQYF
TGTGCCAGCAGTTACGAGGATCCGGGGCCTAGCACAGATACGCAGTATTTT
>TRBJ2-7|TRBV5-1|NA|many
CASSLAGTDEQYF
TGCGCCAGCAGCTTGGCCGGGACCGACGAGCAGTACTTC
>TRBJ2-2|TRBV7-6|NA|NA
CASSLGPDGDTGELFF
TGTGCCAGCAGCTTAGGCCCGGACGGAGACACCGGGGAGCTGTTTTTT
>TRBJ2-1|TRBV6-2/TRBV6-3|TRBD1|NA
CASSYSPGQGLNEQFF
TGTGCCAGCAGTTACTCCCCGGGACAGGGTTTGAATGAGCAGTTCTTC
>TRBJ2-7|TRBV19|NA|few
CASSMWGAYEQYF
TGTGCCAGTAGTATGTGGGGGGCTTACGAGCAGTACTTC
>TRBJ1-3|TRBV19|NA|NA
CASSPYASSSGNTIYF
TGTGCCAGTAGTCCCTACGCTTCGAGCTCTGGAAACACCATATATTTT
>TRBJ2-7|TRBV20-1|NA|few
CSARSRQVPSYEQYF
TGCAGTGCTAGAAGTCGCCAGGTACCATCCTACGAGCAGTACTTC
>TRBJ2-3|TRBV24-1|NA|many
CATSSTADTQYF
TGTGCCACCAGTTCGACGGCCGATACGCAGTATTTT
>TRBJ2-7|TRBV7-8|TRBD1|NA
CASSTGVSLHEQYF
TGTGCCAGCAGCACAGGGGTTAGTCTCCACGAGCAGTACTTC
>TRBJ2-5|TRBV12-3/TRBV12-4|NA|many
CASTHARGETQYF
TGTGCCAGCACCCACGCCCGGGGAGAGACCCAGTACTTC
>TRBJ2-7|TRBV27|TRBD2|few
CASSLFGLGVSEQYF
TGTGCCAGCAGTTTATTTGGACTAGGAGTTTCCGAGCAGTACTTC
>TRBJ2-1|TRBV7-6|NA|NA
CASSLPDSYNEQFF
TGTGCCAGCAGCTTACCGGACAGTTACAATGAGCAGTTCTTC
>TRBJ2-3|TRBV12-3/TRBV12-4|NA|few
CASSSGNSITDTQYF
TGTGCCAGCAGTTCAGGGAATAGTATAACAGATACGCAGTATTTT
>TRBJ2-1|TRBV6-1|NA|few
CASSPQMAGEQFF
TGTGCCAGCAGTCCGCAGATGGCCGGTGAGCAGTTCTTC
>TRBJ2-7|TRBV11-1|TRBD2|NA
CASSLGLAGVTQQYF
TGTGCCAGCAGCCTGGGACTAGCGGGAGTTACTCAGCAGTACTTC
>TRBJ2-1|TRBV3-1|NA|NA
CASSFYLDSYNEQFF
TGTGCCAGCAGCTTCTACTTGGACTCCTACAATGAGCAGTTCTTC
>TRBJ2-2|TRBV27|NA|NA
CASSPPGSGELFF
TGTGCCAGCAGCCCCCCGGGGTCCGGGGAGCTGTTTTTT
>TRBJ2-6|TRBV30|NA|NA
CAWTFGPLVSGANVLTF
TGTGCCTGGACGTTTGGACCTCTAGTCTCTGGGGCCAACGTCCTGACTTTC
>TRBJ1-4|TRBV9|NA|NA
CASSVVPDTNNEKLFF
TGTGCCAGCAGCGTAGTCCCGGACACTAATAATGAAAAACTGTTTTTT
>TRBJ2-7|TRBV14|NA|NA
CASSQEVGYPYEQYF
TGTGCCAGCAGCCAAGAGGTGGGATATCCCTACGAGCAGTACTTC
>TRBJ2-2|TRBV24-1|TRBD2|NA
CATSDLSGRNTGELFF
TGTGCCACCAGTGATCTAAGCGGGAGGAACACCGGGGAGCTGTTTTTT
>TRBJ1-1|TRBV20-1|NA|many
CSARDEGIEAFF
TGCAGTGCTAGAGATGAGGGAATCGAAGCTTTCTTT
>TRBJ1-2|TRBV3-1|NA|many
CASSRVSTPYGYTF
TGTGCCAGCAGCCGGGTCTCGACGCCCTATGGCTACACCTTC
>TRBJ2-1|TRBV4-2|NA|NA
CASGQTPGPSYNEQFF
TGTGCCAGCGGCCAGACACCGGGTCCCTCCTACAATGAGCAGTTCTTC
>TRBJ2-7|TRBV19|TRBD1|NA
CASSIGTGTTYEQCF
TGTGCCAGTAGTATCGGGACAGGCACCACCTACGAGCAGTGCTTC
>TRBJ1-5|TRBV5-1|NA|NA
CASGLRTGGQPQRF
TGCGCCAGCGGCCTACGGACGGGGGGCCAGCCCCAGCGTTTT
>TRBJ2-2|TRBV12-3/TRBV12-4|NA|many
CASSVWNTGELFF
TGTGCCAGCAGTGTCTGGAACACCGGGGAGCTGTTTTTT
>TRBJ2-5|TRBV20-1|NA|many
CSANPPVSGQETQYF
TGCAGTGCAAATCCCCCGGTCAGCGGCCAAGAGACCCAGTACTTC
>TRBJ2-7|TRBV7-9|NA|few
CASSLASRDSTYEQYF
TGTGCCAGCAGCTTAGCGAGCAGAGACTCAACCTACGAGCAGTACTTC
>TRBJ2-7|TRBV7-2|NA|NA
CASSLQGIWNEQYF
TGTGCCAGCAGCTTACAGGGGATTTGGAACGAGCAGTACTTC
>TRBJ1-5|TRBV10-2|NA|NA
CASSDERGRGGPQHF
TGCGCCAGCAGTGATGAGAGGGGACGGGGGGGGCCCCAGCATTTT
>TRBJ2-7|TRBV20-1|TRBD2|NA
CSAHGGLADEQYF
TGCAGTGCCCACGGAGGACTAGCGGATGAGCAGTACTTC